This T cell receptor beta chain was sequenced for a study of T cell responses to AZD1222 COVID-19 vaccine. This clone is a singleton in its sample. Its target is not known. Data came from immunoSEQ multiplex PCR; TCRdb stores just in-frame clones and leaves some out. The sample contains 75,000 to 95,000 clones, over 75% of which appear only once. General study results and limits: Nearly half of the spike-specific TCRs reportedly recognize variant regions that carry no mutations. The donor group comprised mostly white British people and more females; the analysis possibly underestimated clonal diversity.

Germline CDR1 is SGHRS and CDR2 is YFSETQ. This CDR3 has 15 residues. The ends were cut back, 3 bases at V and 1 base at J, with 13 bases in the middle. The sample here was peripheral blood, taken on day 0 of AZD1222 vaccination. The chain combines TRBV5-1 with TRBJ1-1; maybe TRBD1 (5 bases). This sequence originates from an adult in good health. The chain's CDR3 is CASSSTDSANTEAFF. CDR3 bases: TGCGCCAGCAGCTCGACCGACAGTGCGAACACTGAAGCTTTCTTT.